These T cell receptor beta chains were read from a single sample in a study of T cells expressing NK-cell markers. TCRdb reprocessed the 5' RACE reads and stores each CDR3 protein as one record, lacking DNA. The table lists hundreds of thousands of distinct CDR3 sequences. Sample: blood T cells: a sorted CD56 or NKG2C T cell subset, CD4+ or CD8+ T cells, or bulk PBMC T cells (not recorded which). Every receptor here comes from a woman between 18 and 75 years old in good health. CDR3s include the opening cysteine and the closing phenylalanine or tryptophan. The listing skips clone size in some rows; elsewhere it reads once, few, many or a size class.

J gene	V gene	clone size	CDR3 protein
TRBJ1-2	TRBV20-1	-	CSARRETLGGYTF
TRBJ1-1	TRBV6-5	-	CASSNGRVGLRNTEAFF
TRBJ2-3	TRBV6-5	-	CASSYSSGRLTDTQYF
TRBJ2-1	TRBV2	-	CASSLADNEQFF
TRBJ2-3	TRBV29-1	-	CSVGRGRTDTQYF
TRBJ2-2	TRBV5-1	-	CASSKDATGELFF
TRBJ1-2	TRBV6-6	-	CASSYDRTYGYTF
TRBJ2-1	TRBV30	-	CAWKGSGGHNEQFF
TRBJ2-3	TRBV5-1	-	CASWRSDSVNTQYF
TRBJ2-1	TRBV6-1	-	CASRDNFEGSYNEQFF
TRBJ1-2	TRBV20-1	-	CSVRAGTLIRGYTF
TRBJ1-6	TRBV7-2	-	CASSLVREPPLHF
TRBJ1-1	TRBV20-1	-	CSAPNAGTDNTEAFF
TRBJ2-1	TRBV5-5	-	CASRQVSGNEQFF
TRBJ2-3	TRBV30	-	CAWTKRGGRTDTQYF
TRBJ2-2	TRBV3-1	-	CASSQKDGSNTGELFF
TRBJ1-6	TRBV7-9	-	CASSQDTYNSPLHF
TRBJ2-7	TRBV20-1	-	CSARGGRAGSYEQYF
TRBJ2-1	TRBV12-3/TRBV12-4	-	CASSSPGAGTYNEQFF
TRBJ1-4	TRBV2	-	CANKEEEGSEKLFF
TRBJ2-1	TRBV18	-	CASSPPGLALYNEQFF
TRBJ2-1	TRBV7-2	-	CASSRPGLDTRMF
TRBJ2-2	TRBV7-6	-	CASSYLAGGTGELFF
TRBJ2-3	TRBV12-3/TRBV12-4	-	CASSLAEVGLGVHTDTQYF
TRBJ1-5	TRBV7-4	-	CASSLDWGTAAGQPQHF
TRBJ2-3	TRBV5-5	-	CASTTIQGHGDTQYF
TRBJ2-1	TRBV24-1	-	CATSDWTSGYNEQFF
TRBJ1-6	TRBV7-8	-	CASSFRDRVGANNSPLHF
TRBJ1-1	TRBV4-3	-	CASSQDPPYRGNTEAFF
TRBJ2-2	TRBV20-1	-	CSADSGTGSAGELFF
TRBJ2-3	TRBV12-3/TRBV12-4	-	CASSLHLSDTQYF
TRBJ1-6	TRBV14	-	CASSQVGWGTLDSPLHF
TRBJ2-5	TRBV9	-	CASSVTGGGHTGETQYF
TRBJ2-1	TRBV11-2	-	CASSSDRGNEQFF
TRBJ2-3	TRBV7-2	-	CASSFSGVPDTQYF
TRBJ2-2	TRBV7-9	-	CASSFVGMGELFF
TRBJ1-5	TRBV7-9	-	CASSLSPRTPQPQHF
TRBJ2-1	TRBV28	-	CASNPPIPNSYNEQFF
TRBJ2-3	TRBV20-1	-	CRAGTPPDTQYF
TRBJ2-3	TRBV20-1	-	CSASRGANTDTQYF
TRBJ2-6	TRBV12-3/TRBV12-4	-	CASNPSRANVLTF
TRBJ2-7	TRBV24-1	-	CATTRTGDYEQYF
TRBJ2-3	TRBV7-8	-	CASSRQGAMSTQYF
TRBJ1-5	TRBV4-3	-	CASSPRLGQPQHF
TRBJ2-5	TRBV10-3	-	CAISRYGTAQETQYF
TRBJ2-1	TRBV7-8	-	CASSLAAVRGSPREQFF
TRBJ2-7	TRBV11-2	-	CASSLGLAAGYEQYF
TRBJ1-6	TRBV4-1	-	CASSQVLAANSPLHF
TRBJ2-5	TRBV9	-	CASSVGIRGYQETQYF
TRBJ2-4	TRBV30	-	CAWSVRINREITNIQYF
TRBJ1-2	TRBV12-3/TRBV12-4	-	CASSTRQSNYGYTF
TRBJ2-2	TRBV6-5	-	CASSSRDRHTGELFF
TRBJ2-2	TRBV25-1	medium-sized	CASSEYGTGELFF
TRBJ1-1	TRBV11-2	-	CASSLVPGTEGTEAFF
TRBJ2-2	TRBV5-1	-	CASSLRGEDGTGELFF